This T cell receptor (beta chain) was observed in a study of untreated major depressive disorder (dated by TCRdb to the late 2010s). Context from the whole study: A cross-sectional case-control design was used to compare T cell phenotype and TCR repertoire between antidepressant-free major depressive disorder patients and individually matched non-depressed controls. The TCRbeta sequencing followed up on differences in Vbeta 5.1, Vbeta 11 and Vbeta 22 usage that flow cytometry had shown in the whole cohort.

The table lists this clone with a count of one. It has no known antigen specificity. Base quality data are lacking; no much larger clone is found one base away. For sex, age, current smoking status and body mass index, every depressed patient had a pairwise-matched non-depressed control. Every participant in the study was of European descent. Controls had no current or lifetime mood disorder and scored 5 or less on the Quick Inventory of Depressive Symptoms-Self Report. All participants were excluded for major medical conditions, Axis I/II comorbidities, regular medication or illicit drug use, or drinking over 100 g alcohol weekly. Roughly 30 ml of peripheral blood was drawn into EDTA tubes from each participant. Thawed PBMCs underwent magnetic negative selection with the BD IMag Human CD4 T Lymphocyte Enrichment Set to purify CD4+ T cells. The CD4+ enrichment method typically yielded around 94% purity as confirmed by flow cytometry. TCRbeta sequencing was performed on a subgroup of five or six case-control pairs selected blind to chemokine receptor expression and flow-cytometric repertoire skewing results. All blood samples were drawn in the morning at 8:00 a.m., and PBMCs were separated by Ficoll-Hypaque gradient centrifugation. PBMCs were cryopreserved by gradual cooling to -80°C and stored in liquid nitrogen until assayed.

CDR1 is given as LNHNV and CDR2 as YYDKDF, both from the germline V gene (reference sequence). Spanning cysteine to phenylalanine, the CDR3 consists of 12 amino acids. This entry keeps only the CDR3 DNA: 36 bases, framed from base 1. Trimming costs V 0 bases and J 4 bases, and their ends lie 3 bases apart. What the authors observed across the whole study: Higher TRBV05-01 (Vbeta 5.1) usage among CD4+ T cells of depressed patients compared with controls was confirmed by sequencing, with p = 0.040 in a one-tailed test. In every sequenced subject, the top five TRBV05-01 clones were all identified as private clones. In the sequencing data, TRBV25-01 and TRBV02-01 usage matched the flow-cytometry pattern but was not statistically significant. The sequencing comparisons used one-tailed planned tests on only three preselected Vbeta families. Because of strict matching and exclusion criteria, the study sample was comparatively small, which limits how generalizable the findings are.

The Qiagen DNeasy Blood and Tissue Kit was used to extract total genomic DNA from purified CD4+ T cells. Using immunoSEQ immunosequencing protocols, the TCRbeta CDR3 region, as defined by IMGT, was amplified and sequenced. Turning to the authors' computational methods: The immunoSEQ service preprocessed the raw sequence data to correct PCR and sequencing errors. Data were loaded into the immunoSEQ Analyzer and further analyzed with VDJtools v1.0.7. Patient-control differences were tested with the paired Wilcoxon signed-rank test. In TCRdb, the immuneACCESS table is reduced to in-frame sequences with V and J assigned. These tables do not hold every clone; where another copy was compared, an unresolved V gene accounts for under half, and the others remain unexplained. Clone size and the V and J calls come from that table; the DNA yielded D and trimming. Within this sample are some 20,000 clones, with 87% of them counted one time only. The ten biggest clones cover about 5% of the sample.

This TCR came from a woman in her 30s in good health. Sequenced material: CD4+ T cells from PBMCs. The chain links TRBV15 with TRBJ2-5; no D gene can be assigned with confidence. The CDR3 protein: CATSRDAETQYF. The DNA sequence is as follows: TGTGCCACCAGCAGAGACGCAGAGACCCAGTACTTC.